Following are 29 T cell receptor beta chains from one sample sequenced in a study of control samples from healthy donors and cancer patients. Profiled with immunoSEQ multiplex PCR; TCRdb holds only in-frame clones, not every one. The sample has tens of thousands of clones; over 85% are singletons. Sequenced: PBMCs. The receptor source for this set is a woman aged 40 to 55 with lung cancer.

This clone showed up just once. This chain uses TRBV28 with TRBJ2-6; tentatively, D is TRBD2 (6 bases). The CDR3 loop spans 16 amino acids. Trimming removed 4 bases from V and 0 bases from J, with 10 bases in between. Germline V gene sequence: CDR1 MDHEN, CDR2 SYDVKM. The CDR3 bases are TGTGCCAGCAGTTGGAGGGTGAGCTCTGGGGCCAACGTCCTGACTTTC. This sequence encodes CASSWRVSSGANVLTF.

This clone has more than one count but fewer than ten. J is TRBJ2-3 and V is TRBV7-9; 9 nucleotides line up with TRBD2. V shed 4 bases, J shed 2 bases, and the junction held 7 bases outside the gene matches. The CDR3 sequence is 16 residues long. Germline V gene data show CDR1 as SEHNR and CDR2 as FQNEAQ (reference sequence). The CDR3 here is CASSYGSGGITDTQYF. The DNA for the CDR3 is TGTGCCAGCAGCTACGGTAGCGGGGGAATCACAGATACGCAGTATTTT.

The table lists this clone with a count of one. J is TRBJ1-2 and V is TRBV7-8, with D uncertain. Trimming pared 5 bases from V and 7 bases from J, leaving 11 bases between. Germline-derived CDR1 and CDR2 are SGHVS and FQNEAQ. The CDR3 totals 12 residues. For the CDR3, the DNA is TGTGCCAGCAGCGTGAGCCGGGGTGGCTACACCTTC. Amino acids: CASSVSRGGYTF.

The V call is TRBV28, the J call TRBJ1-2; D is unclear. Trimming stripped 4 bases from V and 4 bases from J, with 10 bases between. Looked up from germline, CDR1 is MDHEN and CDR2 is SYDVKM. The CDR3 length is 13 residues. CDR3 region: CASSYQGPYGYTF. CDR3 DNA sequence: TGTGCCAGCAGTTATCAAGGCCCCTATGGCTACACCTTC.

The CDR3 region is CASSSRKPEPTGGQSGANVLTF. CDR3 coding DNA: TGCGCCAGCAGCTCCCGAAAACCGGAGCCGACAGGGGGTCAGAGTGGGGCCAACGTCCTGACTTTC. The chain links TRBV5-1 to TRBJ2-6; 9 bases fit TRBD1. V shed 3 bases, J shed 3 bases, and the junction held 22 bases outside the gene matches. Germline values: CDR1 SGHRS, CDR2 YFSETQ. The CDR3 spans 22 residues.

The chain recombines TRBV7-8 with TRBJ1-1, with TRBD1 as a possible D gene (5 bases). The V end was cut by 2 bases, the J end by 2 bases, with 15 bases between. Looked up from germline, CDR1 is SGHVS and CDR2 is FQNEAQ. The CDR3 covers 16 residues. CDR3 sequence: CASSLSPPGTNTEAFF. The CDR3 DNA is TGTGCCAGCAGCTTAAGTCCTCCGGGGACCAACACTGAAGCTTTCTTT.

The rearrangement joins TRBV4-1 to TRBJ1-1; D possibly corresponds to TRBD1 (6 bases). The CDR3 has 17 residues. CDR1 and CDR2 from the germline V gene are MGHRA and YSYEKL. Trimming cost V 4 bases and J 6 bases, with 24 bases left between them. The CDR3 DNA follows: TGCGCCAGCAGCCGGACCCCTATCGATCGGGGGCGATCTGAAGCTTTCTTT. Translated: CASSRTPIDRGRSEAFF.

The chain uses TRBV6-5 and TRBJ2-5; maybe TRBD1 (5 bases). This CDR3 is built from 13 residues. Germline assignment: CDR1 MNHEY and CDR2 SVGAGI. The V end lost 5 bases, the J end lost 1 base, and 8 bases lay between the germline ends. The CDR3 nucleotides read TGTGCCAGCAGTCAGACAGTCCAAGAGACCCAGTACTTC. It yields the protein CASSQTVQETQYF.

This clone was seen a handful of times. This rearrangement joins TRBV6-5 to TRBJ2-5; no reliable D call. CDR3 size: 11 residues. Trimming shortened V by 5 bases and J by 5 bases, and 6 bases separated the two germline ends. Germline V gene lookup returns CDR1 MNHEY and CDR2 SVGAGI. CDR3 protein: CASSTRETQYF. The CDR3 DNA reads TGTGCCAGCAGTACACGGGAGACCCAGTACTTC.

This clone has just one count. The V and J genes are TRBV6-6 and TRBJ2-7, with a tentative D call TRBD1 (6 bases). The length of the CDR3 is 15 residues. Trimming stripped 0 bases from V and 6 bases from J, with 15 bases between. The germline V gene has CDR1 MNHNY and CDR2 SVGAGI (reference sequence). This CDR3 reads CASSYSRTDNAEQYF. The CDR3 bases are TGTGCCAGCAGTTACTCGAGGACAGATAACGCCGAGCAGTACTTC.

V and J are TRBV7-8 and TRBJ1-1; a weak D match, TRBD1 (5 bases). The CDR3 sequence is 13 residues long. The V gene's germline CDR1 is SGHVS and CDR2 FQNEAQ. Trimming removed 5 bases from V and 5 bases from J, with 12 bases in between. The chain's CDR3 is CASSQGQTTEAFF. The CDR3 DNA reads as TGTGCCAGCAGCCAGGGCCAGACAACTGAAGCTTTCTTT.

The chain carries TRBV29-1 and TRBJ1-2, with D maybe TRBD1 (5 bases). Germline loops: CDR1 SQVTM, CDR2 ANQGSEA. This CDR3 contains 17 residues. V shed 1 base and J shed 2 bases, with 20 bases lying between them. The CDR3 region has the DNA TGCAGCGTTGAAGTGTCCCCCTTACTGACAGAGAACTATGGCTACACCTTC. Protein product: CSVEVSPLLTENYGYTF.

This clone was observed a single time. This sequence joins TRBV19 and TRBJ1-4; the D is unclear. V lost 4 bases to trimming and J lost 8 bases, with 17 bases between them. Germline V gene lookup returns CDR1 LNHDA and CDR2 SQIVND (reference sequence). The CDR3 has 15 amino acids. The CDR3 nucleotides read TGTGCCAGTAGTAGAAATTATCAGACGGCGGAAAAACTGTTTTTT. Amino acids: CASSRNYQTAEKLFF.

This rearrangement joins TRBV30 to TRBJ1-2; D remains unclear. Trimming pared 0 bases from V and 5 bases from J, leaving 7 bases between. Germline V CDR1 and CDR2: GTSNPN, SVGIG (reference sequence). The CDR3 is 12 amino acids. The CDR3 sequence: CAWSVAWYGYTF. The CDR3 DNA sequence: TGTGCCTGGAGTGTAGCCTGGTATGGCTACACCTTC.

The CDR3 spells CSATNKGYTF. In nucleotides, the CDR3 is TGCAGTGCTACCAATAAGGGCTACACCTTC. This chain links TRBV20-1 with TRBJ1-2; D is unresolved. The CDR3 is made up of 10 amino acids. Looked up from germline, CDR1 is DFQATT and CDR2 is SNEGSKA (reference sequence). The V end was cut by 4 bases, the J end by 8 bases, with 8 bases between.

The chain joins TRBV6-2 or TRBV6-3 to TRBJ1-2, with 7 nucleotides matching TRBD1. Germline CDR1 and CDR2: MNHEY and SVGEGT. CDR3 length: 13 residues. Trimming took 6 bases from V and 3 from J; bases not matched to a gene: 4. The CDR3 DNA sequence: TGTGCCAGCAGCCCCGACAGGGACTATGGCTACACCTTC. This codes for CASSPDRDYGYTF.

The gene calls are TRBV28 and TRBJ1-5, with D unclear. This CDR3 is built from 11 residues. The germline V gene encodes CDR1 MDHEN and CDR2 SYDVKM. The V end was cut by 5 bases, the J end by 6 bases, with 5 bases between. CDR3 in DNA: TGTGCCAGCAGTGCGGTTCAGCCCCAGCATTTT. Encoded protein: CASSAVQPQHF.

CDR3 nucleotide sequence: TGTGCCAGCAGCCAATTGGGGAACGAGCAGTACTTC. The encoded protein is CASSQLGNEQYF. This chain joins TRBV3-1 (or the pseudogene TRBV3-2) and TRBJ2-7; D is ambiguous. The CDR3 covers 12 residues. Looked up from germline, CDR1 is LGHDT and CDR2 is YNNKEL (reference sequence). The V and J ends lost 2 bases and 5 bases respectively, with 7 bases between them.

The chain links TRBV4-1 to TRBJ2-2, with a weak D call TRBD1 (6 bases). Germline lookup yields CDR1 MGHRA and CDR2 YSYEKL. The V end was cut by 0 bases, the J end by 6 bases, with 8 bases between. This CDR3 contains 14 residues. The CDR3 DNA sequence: TGCGCCAGCAGCCAAGACAGGGGTTCCGGGGAGCTGTTTTTT. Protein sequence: CASSQDRGSGELFF.

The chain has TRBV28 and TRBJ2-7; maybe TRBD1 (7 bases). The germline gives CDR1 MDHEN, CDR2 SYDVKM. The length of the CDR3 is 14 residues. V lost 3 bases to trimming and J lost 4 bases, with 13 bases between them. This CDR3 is CASSFQGGWYEQYF. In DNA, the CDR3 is TGTGCCAGCAGTTTCCAGGGGGGCTGGTACGAGCAGTACTTC.

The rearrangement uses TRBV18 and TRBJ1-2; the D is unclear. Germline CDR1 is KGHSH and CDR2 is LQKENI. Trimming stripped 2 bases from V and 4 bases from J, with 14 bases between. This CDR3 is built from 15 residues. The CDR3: CASSPNGDFGYGYTF. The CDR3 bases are TGTGCCAGCTCACCAAATGGAGATTTCGGCTATGGCTACACCTTC.

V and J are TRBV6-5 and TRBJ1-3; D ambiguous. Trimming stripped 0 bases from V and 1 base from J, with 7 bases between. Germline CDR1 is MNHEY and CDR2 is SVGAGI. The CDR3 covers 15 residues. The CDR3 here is CASSYSPGSGNTIYF. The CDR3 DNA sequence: TGTGCCAGCAGTTACTCGCCGGGGTCTGGAAACACCATATATTTT.

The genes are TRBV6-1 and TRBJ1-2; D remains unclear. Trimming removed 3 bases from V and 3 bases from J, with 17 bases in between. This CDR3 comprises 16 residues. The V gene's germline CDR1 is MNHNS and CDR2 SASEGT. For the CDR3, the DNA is TGTGCCAGCAGTGAGTACGGTGGAGGGATCGACTATGGCTACACCTTC. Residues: CASSEYGGGIDYGYTF.

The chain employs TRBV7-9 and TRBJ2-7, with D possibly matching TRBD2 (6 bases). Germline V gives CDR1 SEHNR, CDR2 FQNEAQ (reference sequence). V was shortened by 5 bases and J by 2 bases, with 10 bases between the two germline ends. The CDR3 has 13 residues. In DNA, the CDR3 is TGTGCCAGCAGCCAAGGGGAGGCCTACGAGCAGTACTTC. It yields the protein CASSQGEAYEQYF.

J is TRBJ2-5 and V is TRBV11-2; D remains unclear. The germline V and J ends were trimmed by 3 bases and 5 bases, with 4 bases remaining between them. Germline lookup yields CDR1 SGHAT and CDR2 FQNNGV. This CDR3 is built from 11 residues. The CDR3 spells CASSFSETQYF. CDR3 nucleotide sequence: TGTGCCAGCAGCTTCTCGGAGACCCAGTACTTC. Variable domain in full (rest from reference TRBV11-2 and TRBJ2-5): EAGVAQSPRYKIIEKRQSVAFWCNPISGHATLYWYQQILGQGPKLLIQFQNNGVVDDSQLPKDRFSAERLKGVDSTLKIQPAKLEDSAVYLCASSFSETQYFGPGTRLLVL.

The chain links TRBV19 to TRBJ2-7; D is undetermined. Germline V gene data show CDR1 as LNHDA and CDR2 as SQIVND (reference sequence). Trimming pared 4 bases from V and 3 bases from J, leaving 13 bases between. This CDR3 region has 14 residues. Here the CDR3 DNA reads TGTGCCAGTAGTACCGGCGGTTTTGGCTACGAGCAGTACTTC. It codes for CASSTGGFGYEQYF. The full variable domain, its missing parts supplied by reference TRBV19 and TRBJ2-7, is DGGITQSPKYLFRKEGQNVTLSCEQNLNHDAMYWYRQDPGQGLRLIYYSQIVNDFQKGDIAEGYSVSREKKESFPLTVTSAQKNPTAFYLCASSTGGFGYEQYFGPGTRLTVT.

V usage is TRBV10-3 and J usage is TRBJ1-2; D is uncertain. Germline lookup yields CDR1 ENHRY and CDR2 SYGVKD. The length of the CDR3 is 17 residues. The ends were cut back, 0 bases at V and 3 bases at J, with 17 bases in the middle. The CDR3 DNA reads TGTGCCATCAGTGAGTCGACAACCACCTTCCCTCACTATGGCTACACCTTC. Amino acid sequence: CAISESTTTFPHYGYTF.

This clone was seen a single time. CDR3 DNA sequence: TGTGCCAGCCGCCCCCTCCGATCCCGGGGGCGCAGAGATACGCAGTATTTT. Its translation: CASRPLRSRGRRDTQYF. This chain uses TRBV11-2 with TRBJ2-3; D may match TRBD1 or TRBD2 (6 bases each). The CDR3 has 17 residues. Trimming removed 8 bases at V and 5 bases at J, with 26 bases between. Germline CDR1 SGHAT, CDR2 FQNNGV.

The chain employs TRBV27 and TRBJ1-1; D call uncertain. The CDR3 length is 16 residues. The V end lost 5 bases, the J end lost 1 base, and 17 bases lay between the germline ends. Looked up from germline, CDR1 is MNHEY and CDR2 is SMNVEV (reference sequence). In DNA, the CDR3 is TGTGCCAGCAGTCCATCGATAGGCACGGGGAACACTGAAGCTTTCTTT. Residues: CASSPSIGTGNTEAFF.